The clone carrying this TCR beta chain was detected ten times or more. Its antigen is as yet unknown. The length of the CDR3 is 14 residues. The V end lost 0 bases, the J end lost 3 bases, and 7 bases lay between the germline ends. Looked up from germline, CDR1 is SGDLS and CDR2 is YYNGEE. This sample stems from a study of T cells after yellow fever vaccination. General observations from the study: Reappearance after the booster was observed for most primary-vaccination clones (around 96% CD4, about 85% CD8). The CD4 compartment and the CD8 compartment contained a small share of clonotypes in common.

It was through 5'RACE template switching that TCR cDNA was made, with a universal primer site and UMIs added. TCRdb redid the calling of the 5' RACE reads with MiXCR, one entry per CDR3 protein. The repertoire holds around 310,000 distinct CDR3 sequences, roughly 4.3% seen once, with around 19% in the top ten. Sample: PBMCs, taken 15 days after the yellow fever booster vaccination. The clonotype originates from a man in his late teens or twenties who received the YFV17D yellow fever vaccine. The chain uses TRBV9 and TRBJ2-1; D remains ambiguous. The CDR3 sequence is CASSVGADYNEQFF. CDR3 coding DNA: TGTGCCAGCAGCGTAGGGGCAGACTACAATGAGCAGTTCTTC.